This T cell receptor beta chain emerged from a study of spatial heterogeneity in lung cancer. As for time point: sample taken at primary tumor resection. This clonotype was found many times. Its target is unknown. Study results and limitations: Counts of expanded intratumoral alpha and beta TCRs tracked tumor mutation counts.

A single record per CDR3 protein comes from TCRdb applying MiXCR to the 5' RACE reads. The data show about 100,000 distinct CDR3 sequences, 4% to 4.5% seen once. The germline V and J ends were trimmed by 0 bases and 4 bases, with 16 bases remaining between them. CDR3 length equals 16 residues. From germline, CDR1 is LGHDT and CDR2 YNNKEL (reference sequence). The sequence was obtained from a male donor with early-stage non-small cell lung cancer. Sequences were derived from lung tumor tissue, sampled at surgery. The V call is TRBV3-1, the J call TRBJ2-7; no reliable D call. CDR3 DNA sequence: TGTGCCAGCAGCCAAGATACAACGAAGGACCCTTACGAGCAGTACTTC. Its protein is CASSQDTTKDPYEQYF.